Here is one T cell receptor beta chain with its context. This clone may be a read error of a much larger clone one base away. This sample stems from a study of T-cell reconstitution after alpha-beta-depleted transplantation in children. The CDR3 is 13 amino acids. The germline gives CDR1 SNHLY, CDR2 FYNNEI. Trimming at V came to 5 bases and at J to 3 bases, leaving 2 bases not matched to a gene. Unique molecular identifiers were built into the TCRbeta library. TCRdb called the PCR reads again in MiXCR, with one record for every CDR3 protein. Of around 600,000 distinct CDR3 sequences detected, roughly 15% appear once; the ten largest clones hold approximately 1%.

The specimen was PBMCs from the stem cell graft donor, collected from the stem cell graft. The gene calls are TRBV2 and TRBJ1-1, with 8 bases matching TRBD1. The source is a human donor who donated a stem cell graft to a child with acute myeloid leukemia. The chain's CDR3 is CASSQQGDTEAFF. The CDR3 DNA sequence: TGTGCCAGCAGTCAACAGGGGGACACTGAAGCTTTCTTT.